These 20 T cell receptor beta chains came from one sample sequenced in a study of radiotherapy plus CTLA-4 blockade in lung cancer. Some clones are missing from TCRdb's copy, which holds only in-frame ones; the method was immunoSEQ multiplex PCR. Here the sample spans 50,000 to 70,000 clones, roughly four fifths being singletons. The sample was peripheral blood, taken from a patient treated with radiotherapy plus ipilimumab. The receptor set was obtained from a human donor with non-small cell lung cancer whose response to radiotherapy plus ipilimumab could not be evaluated.

The chain is built from TRBV10-1 and TRBJ1-3; tentative D call: TRBD1 (5 bases). The CDR3 runs 13 residues. Germline V lookup: CDR1 WNHNN, CDR2 SYGVQD (reference sequence). V lost 6 bases and J 2 bases, leaving 8 bases between the germline ends. The CDR3 nucleotides read TGCGCCAGCAGCCGGGGGACTGGAAACACCATATATTTT. Translated, it gives CASSRGTGNTIYF.

Only a few counts were recorded for this clone. The chain links TRBV6-1 to TRBJ2-3, with D possibly matching TRBD2 (5 bases). The CDR3 spans 14 residues. The germline V and J ends were trimmed by 4 bases and 2 bases, with 10 bases remaining between them. Per germline, CDR1 MNHNS and CDR2 SASEGT. The CDR3 DNA follows: TGTGCCAGCAGTGCGACTATCCCCACAGATACGCAGTATTTT. Translated, it gives CASSATIPTDTQYF.

The chain is built from TRBV6-5 and TRBJ1-1, with a weak D call TRBD1 (6 bases). With 6 bases removed from V and 0 bases from J, the gap between germline ends came to 14 bases. CDR3 length: 15 residues. In germline, CDR1 is MNHEY, CDR2 SVGAGI. CDR3 nucleotide sequence: TGTGCCAGCAGATTCGAGGGGGGGGTGAACACTGAAGCTTTCTTT. It encodes CASRFEGGVNTEAFF.

The chain couples TRBV7-2 to TRBJ2-7; tentative D call: TRBD1 (6 bases). V shed 5 bases and J shed 5 bases, with 13 bases lying between them. Germline CDR1 is SGHTA and CDR2 is FQGNSA. This CDR3 spans 13 amino acids. This CDR3 is CASSPTGYHEQYF. CDR3 nucleotides: TGTGCCAGCAGCCCTACAGGGTACCACGAGCAGTACTTC.

This clone is medium-sized in the sample. The chain joins TRBV30 to TRBJ1-5; D gene uncertain. CDR1 is GTSNPN and CDR2 is SVGIG in the germline V gene (reference sequence). The CDR3 sequence is 11 residues long. V was clipped by 1 base and J by 9 bases, with 7 bases between them. The CDR3 region has the DNA TGTGCCTGGAGTGACGAGGGGCCCCAGCATTTT. It specifies CAWSDEGPQHF.

The V call is TRBV11-2, the J call TRBJ2-1, with a weak D call TRBD2 (7 bases). The germline V gene encodes CDR1 SGHAT and CDR2 FQNNGV. The CDR3 is 13 residues long. V lost 1 base, J lost 13 bases, and 14 bases lay in between. The DNA for the CDR3 is TGTGCCAGCAGCTTAGGGTACAGGGAGGGACAGTTCTTC. Translation gives CASSLGYREGQFF.

The V and J genes are TRBV19 and TRBJ1-2; D remains unclear. Trimming cost V 1 base and J 0 bases, with 9 bases left between them. The CDR3 extends over 15 amino acids. The germline V gene encodes CDR1 LNHDA and CDR2 SQIVND (reference sequence). The CDR3 protein is CASSIAPRTNYGYTF. CDR3 bases: TGTGCCAGTAGTATAGCCCCCAGGACTAACTATGGCTACACCTTC.

The chain uses TRBV5-1 and TRBJ2-2; 9 bases align to TRBD1. Trimming removed 0 bases from V and 3 bases from J; junction bases left unmatched: 0. Looked up from germline, CDR1 is SGHRS and CDR2 is YFSETQ. CDR3 length: 15 residues. This CDR3 is CASSLGQGDTGELFF. The CDR3 nucleotides are TGCGCCAGCAGCTTGGGACAGGGGGACACCGGGGAGCTGTTTTTT.

The chain joins TRBV6-6 to TRBJ2-3; 13 positions match TRBD2. The CDR3 extends over 15 amino acids. The ends lost 7 bases at V and 3 bases at J; junction bases unmatched: 4. CDR1 and CDR2 from the germline V gene are MNHNY and SVGAGI (reference sequence). The CDR3, as DNA: TGTGCCAGCACCCGACTAGCGGGGGGAACAGATACGCAGTATTTT. Amino acid sequence: CASTRLAGGTDTQYF.

This clone has only one observation. The rearrangement uses TRBV7-9 and TRBJ1-2; 7 bases fit TRBD1. The J segment lost 8 bases and the V segment lost 5 bases, leaving 11 bases of the junction unmatched. This CDR3 region has 14 residues. Germline V gene data show CDR1 as SEHNR and CDR2 as FQNEAQ (reference sequence). The CDR3 DNA sequence: TGTGCCAGCAGCCCCATGGGGGCAGGGGGAGGCTACACCTTC. This translates into CASSPMGAGGGYTF.

This rearrangement joins TRBV6-6 to TRBJ2-7; 9 positions match TRBD1. The CDR3 has 15 residues. Germline V gene lookup returns CDR1 MNHNY and CDR2 SVGAGI (reference sequence). V lost 6 bases, J lost 0 bases, and 6 bases stayed unmatched. The CDR3 region is CASSTTGGGSYEQYF. CDR3 in DNA: TGTGCCAGCAGCACCACAGGGGGCGGCTCCTACGAGCAGTACTTC.

This chain links TRBV5-5 with TRBJ2-3, with TRBD1 matching 7 bases. The junction had 6 bases not matched to a gene; V was cut back by 4 bases and J by 1 base. This CDR3 contains 15 residues. Germline V gene lookup returns CDR1 SGHKS and CDR2 YYEKEE (reference sequence). For the CDR3, the DNA is TGTGCCAGCAGCACTGGGACAGCGCGCACAGATACGCAGTATTTT. Translating gives CASSTGTARTDTQYF. The complete variable domain, with remaining parts taken from reference TRBV5-5 and TRBJ2-3, reads DAGVTQSPTHLIKTRGQQVTLRCSPISGHKSVSWYQQVLGQGPQFIFQYYEKEERGRGNFPDRFSARQFPNYSSELNVNALLLGDSALYLCASSTGTARTDTQYFGPGTRLTVL.

This clone was seen more than once but under ten times. V and J are TRBV7-2 and TRBJ1-2; the D gene is possibly TRBD1 (6 bases). Germline V gives CDR1 SGHTA, CDR2 FQGNSA. V was trimmed by 3 bases and J by 5 bases, leaving 10 bases between them. This CDR3 is built from 13 residues. The CDR3 DNA is TGTGCCAGCAGCTTCCAACAGGGATATGGCTACACCTTC. Its translation is CASSFQQGYGYTF.

V usage is TRBV5-4 and J usage is TRBJ2-1; TRBD2 matches at 9 bases. This CDR3 is 15 amino acids long. Germline V CDR1 and CDR2: SGHNT, YYREEE (reference sequence). Trimming at V came to 5 bases and at J to 4 bases, leaving 7 bases not matched to a gene. The CDR3 loop reads CASSSGGGGYNEQFF. CDR3 bases: TGTGCCAGCAGTTCGGGCGGGGGGGGGTACAATGAGCAGTTCTTC.

The rearrangement uses TRBV27 and TRBJ2-5; no clear D. V was cut by 2 bases and J by 1 base, with 8 bases left in between. There are 14 residues in the CDR3. The germline V gene encodes CDR1 MNHEY and CDR2 SMNVEV (reference sequence). The CDR3: CASSLEPGQETQYF. DNA of the CDR3: TGTGCCAGCAGTTTAGAGCCCGGCCAAGAGACCCAGTACTTC.

The V call is TRBV6-4, the J call TRBJ2-7; TRBD1 matches at 7 bases. The CDR3 is 14 amino acids. Germline CDR1 is MRHNA and CDR2 is SNTAGT. The V segment lost 4 bases and the J segment 0 bases; nucleotides outside the gene matches: 3. The CDR3 nucleotides are TGTGCCAGCAGTGTATACAGGGGCTCCTACGAGCAGTACTTC. This encodes CASSVYRGSYEQYF.

The rearrangement links TRBV10-1 to TRBJ2-1; 7 nucleotides agree with TRBD2. The CDR3 sequence is 15 residues long. Trimming cost V 6 bases and J 0 bases; bases outside gene matches: 5. The germline V gene encodes CDR1 WNHNN and CDR2 SYGVQD (reference sequence). The CDR3 loop is CASSASGTSYNEQFF. In DNA form, the CDR3 reads TGCGCCAGCAGCGCCAGCGGGACCTCCTACAATGAGCAGTTCTTC.

V usage is TRBV5-4 and J usage is TRBJ1-1; 8 positions agree with TRBD1. CDR1 and CDR2 (germline): SGHNT, YYREEE (reference sequence). The V gene end was trimmed by 4 bases and the J gene end by 5 bases; junction bases not matched to a gene: 7. CDR3 length: 14 amino acids. The CDR3: CASSVGQGETEAFF. DNA for the CDR3: TGTGCCAGCAGCGTCGGACAGGGAGAAACTGAAGCTTTCTTT.

This clone has just a few counts. This chain joins TRBV5-1 and TRBJ1-1, with unresolved D. The V and J ends lost 0 bases and 4 bases respectively, with 10 bases between them. CDR3 length: 14 residues. Germline V CDR1 and CDR2: SGHRS, YFSETQ. The CDR3 region has the DNA TGCGCCAGCAGCTTGGGGATGGGAGCCACTGAAGCTTTCTTT. Protein: CASSLGMGATEAFF.

The CDR3 loop is CSVQTGSRTF. CDR3 nucleotide sequence: TGCAGCGTGCAAACAGGTTCTCGCACCTTC. The rearrangement uses TRBV29-1 and TRBJ1-2; D is perhaps TRBD1 (5 bases). The CDR3 extends over 10 amino acids. Looked up from germline, CDR1 is SQVTM and CDR2 is ANQGSEA. V was clipped by 6 bases and J by 13 bases, with 15 bases between them.